This record covers a single TCR beta chain. Only in-frame clones appear in the TCRdb table, and some are missing; sequencing was by immunoSEQ multiplex PCR. The sample has approximately 71,000 clones, nearly 90% seen once. These data come from a study of control samples from healthy donors and cancer patients. V lost 1 base and J lost 11, with 14 bases in between. Germline values: CDR1 LGHDT, CDR2 YNNKEL (reference sequence). This CDR3 spans 13 amino acids. The chain recombines TRBV3-1 (or the pseudogene TRBV3-2) with TRBJ1-2, with a weak D call TRBD1 (6 bases). The TCR originated in a man aged 60 to 69 with lung cancer. Material: PBMCs. CDR3 residues: CASSQGLSGEYTF. The CDR3 nucleotides read TGTGCCAGCAGCCAAGGGCTCTCAGGGGAATACACCTTC.